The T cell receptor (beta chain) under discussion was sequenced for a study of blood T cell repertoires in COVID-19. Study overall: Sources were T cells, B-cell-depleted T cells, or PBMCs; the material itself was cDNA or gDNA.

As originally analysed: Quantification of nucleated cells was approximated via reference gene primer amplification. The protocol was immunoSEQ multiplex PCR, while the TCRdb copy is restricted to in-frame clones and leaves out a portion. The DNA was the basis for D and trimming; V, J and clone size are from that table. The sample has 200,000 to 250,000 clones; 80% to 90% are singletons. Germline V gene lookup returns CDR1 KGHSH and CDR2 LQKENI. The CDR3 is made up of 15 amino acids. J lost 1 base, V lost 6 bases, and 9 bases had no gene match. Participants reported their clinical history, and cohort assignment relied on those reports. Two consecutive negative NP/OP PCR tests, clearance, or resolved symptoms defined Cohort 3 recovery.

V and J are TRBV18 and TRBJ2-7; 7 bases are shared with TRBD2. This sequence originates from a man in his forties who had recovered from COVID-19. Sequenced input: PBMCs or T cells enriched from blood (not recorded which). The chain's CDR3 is CASSATNGGSYEQYF. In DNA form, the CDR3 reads TGTGCCAGCTCTGCCACGAACGGGGGGTCCTACGAGCAGTACTTC.